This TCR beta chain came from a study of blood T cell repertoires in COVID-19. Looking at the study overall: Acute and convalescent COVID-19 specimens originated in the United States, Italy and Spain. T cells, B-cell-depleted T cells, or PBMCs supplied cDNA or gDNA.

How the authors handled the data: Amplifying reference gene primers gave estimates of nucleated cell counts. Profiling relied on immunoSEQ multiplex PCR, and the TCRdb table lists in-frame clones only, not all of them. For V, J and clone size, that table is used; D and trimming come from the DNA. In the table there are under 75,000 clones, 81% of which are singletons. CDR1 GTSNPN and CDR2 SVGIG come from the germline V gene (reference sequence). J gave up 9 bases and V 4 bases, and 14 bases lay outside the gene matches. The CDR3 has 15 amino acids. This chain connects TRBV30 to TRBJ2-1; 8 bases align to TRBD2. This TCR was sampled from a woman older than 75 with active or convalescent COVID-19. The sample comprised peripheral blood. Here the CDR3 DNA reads TGTGCCTGGACTGTACACTCGGGGGGGCCGGGTGAGCAGTTCTTC. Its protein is CAWTVHSGGPGEQFF.